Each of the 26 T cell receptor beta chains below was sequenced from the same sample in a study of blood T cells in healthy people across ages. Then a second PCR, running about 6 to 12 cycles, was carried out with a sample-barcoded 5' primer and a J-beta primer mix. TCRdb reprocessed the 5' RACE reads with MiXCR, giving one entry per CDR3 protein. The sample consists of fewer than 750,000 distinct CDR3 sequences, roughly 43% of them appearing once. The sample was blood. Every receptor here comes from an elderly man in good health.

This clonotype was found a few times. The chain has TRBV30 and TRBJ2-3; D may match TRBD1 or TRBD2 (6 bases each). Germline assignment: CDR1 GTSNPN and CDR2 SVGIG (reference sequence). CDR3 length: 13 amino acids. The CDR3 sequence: CASAGGGTDTQYF. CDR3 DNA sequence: TGTGCTTCCGCCGGGGGCGGAACAGATACGCAGTATTTT. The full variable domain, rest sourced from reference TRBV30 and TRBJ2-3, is SQTIHQWPATLVQPVGSPLSLECTVEGTSNPNLYWYRQAAGRGLQLLFYSVGIGQISSEVPQNLSASRPQDRQFILSSKKLLLSDSGFYLCASAGGGTDTQYFGPGTRLTVL.

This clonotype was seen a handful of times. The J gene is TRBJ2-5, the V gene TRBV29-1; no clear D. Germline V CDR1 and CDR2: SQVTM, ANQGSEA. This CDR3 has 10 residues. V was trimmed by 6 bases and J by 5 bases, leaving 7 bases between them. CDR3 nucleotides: TGCAGCGTCCTATATGAGACCCAGTACTTC. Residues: CSVLYETQYF.

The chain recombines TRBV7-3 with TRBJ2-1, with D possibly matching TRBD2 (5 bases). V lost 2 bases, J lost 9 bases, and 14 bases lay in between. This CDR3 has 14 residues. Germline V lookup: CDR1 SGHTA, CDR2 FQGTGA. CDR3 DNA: TGTGCCAGCAGCTTAGGTGGCGGGCGCACTGAGCAGTTCTTC. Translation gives CASSLGGGRTEQFF.

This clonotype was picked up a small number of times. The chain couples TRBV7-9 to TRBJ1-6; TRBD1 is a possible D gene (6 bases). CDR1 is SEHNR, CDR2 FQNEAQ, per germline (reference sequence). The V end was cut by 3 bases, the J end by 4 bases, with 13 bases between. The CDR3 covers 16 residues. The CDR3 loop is CASSFAPQGYNSPLHF. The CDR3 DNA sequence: TGTGCCAGCAGCTTCGCGCCACAGGGATATAATTCACCCCTCCACTTT.

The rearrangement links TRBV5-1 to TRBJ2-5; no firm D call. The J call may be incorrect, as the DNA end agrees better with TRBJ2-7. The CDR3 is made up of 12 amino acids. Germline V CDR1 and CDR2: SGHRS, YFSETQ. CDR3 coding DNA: TGCGCCAGCAGCCCCCGGGCTTTCGAGCAGTACTTC. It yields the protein CASSPRAFEQYF.

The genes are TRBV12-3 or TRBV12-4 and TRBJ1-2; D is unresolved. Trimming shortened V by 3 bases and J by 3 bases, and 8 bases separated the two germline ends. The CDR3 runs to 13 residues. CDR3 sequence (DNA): TGTGCCAGCAGTTTTCCAGGCCACTATGGCTACACCTTC. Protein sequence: CASSFPGHYGYTF.

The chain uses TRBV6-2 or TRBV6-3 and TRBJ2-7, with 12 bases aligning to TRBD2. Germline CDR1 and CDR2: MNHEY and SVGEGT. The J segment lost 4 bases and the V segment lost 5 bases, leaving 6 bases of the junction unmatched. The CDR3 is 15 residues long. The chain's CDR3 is CASSLPSGRAYEQYF. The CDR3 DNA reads TGTGCCAGCAGTCTCCCTAGCGGGAGGGCTTACGAGCAGTACTTC.

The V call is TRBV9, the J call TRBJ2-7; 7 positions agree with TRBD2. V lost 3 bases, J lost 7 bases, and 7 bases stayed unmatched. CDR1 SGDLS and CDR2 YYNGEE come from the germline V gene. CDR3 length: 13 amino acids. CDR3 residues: CASSGRDYNEQYF. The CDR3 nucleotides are TGTGCCAGCAGCGGCCGGGACTACAATGAGCAGTACTTC.

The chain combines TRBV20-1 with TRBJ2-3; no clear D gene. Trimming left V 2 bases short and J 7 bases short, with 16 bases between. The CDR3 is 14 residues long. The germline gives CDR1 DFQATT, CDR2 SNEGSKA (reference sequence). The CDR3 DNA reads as TGCAGTGCTAGATCGGTGCGGTTCCTTAATACGCAGTATTTT. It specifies CSARSVRFLNTQYF.

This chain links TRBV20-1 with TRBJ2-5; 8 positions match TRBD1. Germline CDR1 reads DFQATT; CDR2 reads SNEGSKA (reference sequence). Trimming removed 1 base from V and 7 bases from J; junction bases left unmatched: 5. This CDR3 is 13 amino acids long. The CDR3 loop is CSARVDRVGTQYF. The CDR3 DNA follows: TGCAGTGCTAGAGTGGACAGGGTTGGGACCCAGTACTTC.

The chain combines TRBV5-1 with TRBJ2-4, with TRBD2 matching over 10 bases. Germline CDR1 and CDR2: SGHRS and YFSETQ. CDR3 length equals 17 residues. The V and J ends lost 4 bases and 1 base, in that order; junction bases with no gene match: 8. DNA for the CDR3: TGCGCCAGCAGCCAGCTAGCGGGAGAGTCGGCCAAAAACATTCAGTACTTC. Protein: CASSQLAGESAKNIQYF.

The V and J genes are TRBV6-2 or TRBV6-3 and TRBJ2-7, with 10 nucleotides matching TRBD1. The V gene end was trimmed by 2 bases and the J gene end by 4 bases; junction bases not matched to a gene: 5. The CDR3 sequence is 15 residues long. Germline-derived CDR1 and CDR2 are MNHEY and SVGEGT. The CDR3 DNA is TGTGCCAGCAGTTACATTCCGGGACAGGGGTACGAGCAGTACTTC. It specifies CASSYIPGQGYEQYF.

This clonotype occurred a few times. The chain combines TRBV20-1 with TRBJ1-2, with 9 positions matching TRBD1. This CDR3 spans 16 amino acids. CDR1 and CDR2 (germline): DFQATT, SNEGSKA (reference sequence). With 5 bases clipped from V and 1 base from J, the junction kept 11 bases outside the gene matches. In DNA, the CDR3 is TGCAGTGCTGGGGAGGGACAGGGAATATTTAACTATGGCTACACCTTC. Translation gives CSAGEGQGIFNYGYTF.

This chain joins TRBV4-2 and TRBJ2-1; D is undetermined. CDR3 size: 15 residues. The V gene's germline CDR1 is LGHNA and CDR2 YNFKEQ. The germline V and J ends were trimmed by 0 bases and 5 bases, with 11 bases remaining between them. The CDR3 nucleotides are TGTGCCAGCAGCCAAGATCAGTCCGGAAACAATGAGCAGTTCTTC. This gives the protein CASSQDQSGNNEQFF.

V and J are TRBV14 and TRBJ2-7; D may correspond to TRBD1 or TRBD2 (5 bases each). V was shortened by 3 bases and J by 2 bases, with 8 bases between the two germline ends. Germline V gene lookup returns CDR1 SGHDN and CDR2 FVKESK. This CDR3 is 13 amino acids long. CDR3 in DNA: TGTGCCAGCAGCCAGGGGGTAACCTACGAGCAGTACTTC. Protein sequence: CASSQGVTYEQYF.

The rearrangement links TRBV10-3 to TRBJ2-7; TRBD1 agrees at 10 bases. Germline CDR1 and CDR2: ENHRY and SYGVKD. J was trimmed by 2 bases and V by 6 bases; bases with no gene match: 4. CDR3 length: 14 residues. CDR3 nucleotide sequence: TGTGCCATCAGAGAAGGACAGGGGGCCTACGAGCAGTACTTC. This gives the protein CAIREGQGAYEQYF.

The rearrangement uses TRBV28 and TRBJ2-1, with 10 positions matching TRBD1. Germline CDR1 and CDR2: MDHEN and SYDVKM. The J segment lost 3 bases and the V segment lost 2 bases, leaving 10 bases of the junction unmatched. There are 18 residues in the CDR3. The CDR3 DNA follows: TGTGCCAGCAGTTTACTAGGACAGGGGGGTTTAGGCTACAATGAGCAGTTCTTC. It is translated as CASSLLGQGGLGYNEQFF.

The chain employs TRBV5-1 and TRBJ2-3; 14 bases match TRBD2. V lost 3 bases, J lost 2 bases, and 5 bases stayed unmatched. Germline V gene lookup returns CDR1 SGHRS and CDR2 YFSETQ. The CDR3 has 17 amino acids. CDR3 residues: CASSYRLAGGYTDTQYF. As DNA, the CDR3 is TGCGCCAGCAGCTACAGACTAGCGGGGGGGTACACAGATACGCAGTATTTT.

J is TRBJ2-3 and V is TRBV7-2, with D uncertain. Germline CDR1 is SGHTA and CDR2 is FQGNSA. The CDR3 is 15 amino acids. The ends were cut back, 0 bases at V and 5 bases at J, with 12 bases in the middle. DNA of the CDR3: TGTGCCAGCAGCTTAGCTGGCCCCCGCGGAGATACGCAGTATTTT. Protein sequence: CASSLAGPRGDTQYF.

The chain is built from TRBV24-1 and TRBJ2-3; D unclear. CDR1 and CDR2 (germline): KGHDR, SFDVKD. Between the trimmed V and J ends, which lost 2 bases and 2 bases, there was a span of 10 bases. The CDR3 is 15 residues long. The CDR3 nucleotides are TGTGCCACCAGTGATTACCAAACTCTCACAGATACGCAGTATTTT. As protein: CATSDYQTLTDTQYF.

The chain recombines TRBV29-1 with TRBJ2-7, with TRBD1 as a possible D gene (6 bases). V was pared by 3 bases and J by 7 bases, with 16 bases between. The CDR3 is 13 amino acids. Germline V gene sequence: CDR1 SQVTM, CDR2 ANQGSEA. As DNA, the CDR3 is TGCAGCGTTGACAGGGGAAGCTACAATGAGCAGTACTTC. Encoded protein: CSVDRGSYNEQYF.

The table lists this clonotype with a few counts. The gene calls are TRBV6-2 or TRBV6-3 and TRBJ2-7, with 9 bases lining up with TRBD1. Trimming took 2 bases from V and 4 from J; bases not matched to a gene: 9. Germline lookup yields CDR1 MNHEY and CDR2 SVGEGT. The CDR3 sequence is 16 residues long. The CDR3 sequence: CASSYKTGGVGYEQYF. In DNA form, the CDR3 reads TGTGCCAGCAGTTACAAGACAGGGGGAGTCGGGTACGAGCAGTACTTC.

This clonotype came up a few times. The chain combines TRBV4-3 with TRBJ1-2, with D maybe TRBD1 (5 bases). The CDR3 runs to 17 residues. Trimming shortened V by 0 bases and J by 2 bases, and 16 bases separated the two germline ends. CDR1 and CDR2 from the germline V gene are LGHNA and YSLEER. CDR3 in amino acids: CASSQEGGAGPNYGYTF. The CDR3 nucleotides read TGCGCCAGCAGCCAAGAAGGTGGGGCAGGACCGAACTATGGCTACACCTTC.

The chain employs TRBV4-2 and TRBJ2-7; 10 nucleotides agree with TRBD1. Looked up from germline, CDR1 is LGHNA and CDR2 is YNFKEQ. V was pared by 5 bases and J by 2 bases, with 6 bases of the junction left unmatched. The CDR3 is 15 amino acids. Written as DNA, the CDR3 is TGTGCCAGCAGCACCGTAGGGACAGGGGCCTACGAGCAGTACTTC. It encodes CASSTVGTGAYEQYF.

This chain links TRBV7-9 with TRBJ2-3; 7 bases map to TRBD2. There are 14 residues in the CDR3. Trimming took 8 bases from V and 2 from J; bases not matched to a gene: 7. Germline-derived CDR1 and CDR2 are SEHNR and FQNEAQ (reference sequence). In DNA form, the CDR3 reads TGTGCCAGCCCGGGGGAGGGATTCACAGATACGCAGTATTTT. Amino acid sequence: CASPGEGFTDTQYF.

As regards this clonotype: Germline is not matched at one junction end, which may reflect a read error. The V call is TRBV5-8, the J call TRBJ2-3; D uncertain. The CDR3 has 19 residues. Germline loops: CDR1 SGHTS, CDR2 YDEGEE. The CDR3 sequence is CASSLALARARQSTDTQYF. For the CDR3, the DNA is TGCGCCAGCAGCTTGGCTCTCGCCCGGGCACGGCAGAGCACAGATACGCAGTATTTT.